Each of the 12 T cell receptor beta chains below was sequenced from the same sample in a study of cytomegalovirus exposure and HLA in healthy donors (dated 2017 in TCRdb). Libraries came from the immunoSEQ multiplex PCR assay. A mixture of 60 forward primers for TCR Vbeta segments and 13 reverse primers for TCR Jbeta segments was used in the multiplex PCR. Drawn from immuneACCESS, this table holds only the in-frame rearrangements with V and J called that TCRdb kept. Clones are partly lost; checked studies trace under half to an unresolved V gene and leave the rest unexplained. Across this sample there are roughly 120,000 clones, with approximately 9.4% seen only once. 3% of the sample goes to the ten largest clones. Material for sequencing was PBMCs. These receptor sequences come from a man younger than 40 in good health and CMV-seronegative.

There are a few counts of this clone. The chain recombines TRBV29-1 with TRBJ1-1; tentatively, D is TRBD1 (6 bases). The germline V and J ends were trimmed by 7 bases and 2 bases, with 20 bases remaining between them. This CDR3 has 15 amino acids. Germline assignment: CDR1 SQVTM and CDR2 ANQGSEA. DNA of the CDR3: TGCAGCGGCCTCCCCGAGTGGACAGTCAACACTGAAGCTTTCTTT. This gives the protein CSGLPEWTVNTEAFF.

The CDR3 protein is CASSTSSGGAYEQYF. The CDR3 coding sequence is TGTGCCAGCAGCACTTCTAGCGGGGGGGCCTACGAGCAGTACTTC. V is TRBV7-2 and J is TRBJ2-7, with 12 bases matching TRBD2. CDR1 and CDR2 from the germline V gene are SGHTA and FQGNSA. This CDR3 has 15 amino acids. The V segment lost 5 bases and the J segment 2 bases; nucleotides outside the gene matches: 4.

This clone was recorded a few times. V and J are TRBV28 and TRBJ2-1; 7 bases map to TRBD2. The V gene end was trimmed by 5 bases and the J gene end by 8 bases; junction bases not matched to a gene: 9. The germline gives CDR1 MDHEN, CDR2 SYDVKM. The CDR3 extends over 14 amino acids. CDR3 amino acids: CASSVSGRVHEQFF. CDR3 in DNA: TGTGCCAGCAGTGTATCAGGGAGGGTCCATGAGCAGTTCTTC.

CDR3 protein: CASSALSPGQGVNEQYF. In nucleotides, the CDR3 is TGTGCCAGCAGTGCCCTCTCCCCGGGACAGGGCGTAAACGAGCAGTACTTC. The V call is TRBV6-1, the J call TRBJ2-7; 9 bases match TRBD1. Germline trimming cut 4 bases from V and 5 bases from J; bases unmatched to any gene: 15. There are 17 residues in the CDR3. From germline, CDR1 is MNHNS and CDR2 SASEGT.

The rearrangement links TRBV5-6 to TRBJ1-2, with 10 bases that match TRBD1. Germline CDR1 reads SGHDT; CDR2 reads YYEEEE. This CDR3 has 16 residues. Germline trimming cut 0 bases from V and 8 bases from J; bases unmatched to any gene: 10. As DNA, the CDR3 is TGTGCCAGCAGCTTGGCAGGGACAGGGGTACTACGGGGCTACACCTTC. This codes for CASSLAGTGVLRGYTF.

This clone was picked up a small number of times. In nucleotides, the CDR3 is TGTGCCAGCAGTTCCCTCCCTTATCGGGCAGATACGCAGTATTTT. Encoded protein: CASSSLPYRADTQYF. This chain links TRBV28 with TRBJ2-3; D unclear. Germline CDR1 and CDR2: MDHEN and SYDVKM. The CDR3 runs to 15 residues. Trimming cost V 4 bases and J 4 bases, with 15 bases left between them.

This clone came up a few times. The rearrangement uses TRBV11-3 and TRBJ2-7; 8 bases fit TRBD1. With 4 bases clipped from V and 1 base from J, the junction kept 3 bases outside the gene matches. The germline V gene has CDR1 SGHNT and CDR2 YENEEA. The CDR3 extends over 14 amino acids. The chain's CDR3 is CASSWNRGSYEQYF. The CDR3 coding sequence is TGTGCCAGCAGCTGGAACAGGGGGTCCTACGAGCAGTACTTC.

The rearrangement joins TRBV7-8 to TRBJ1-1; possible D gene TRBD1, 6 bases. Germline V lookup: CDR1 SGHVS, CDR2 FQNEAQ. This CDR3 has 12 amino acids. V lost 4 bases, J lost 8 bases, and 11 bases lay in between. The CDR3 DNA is TGTGCCAGCAGCTCGGCAGGGGCAGAAGCTTTCTTT. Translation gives CASSSAGAEAFF.

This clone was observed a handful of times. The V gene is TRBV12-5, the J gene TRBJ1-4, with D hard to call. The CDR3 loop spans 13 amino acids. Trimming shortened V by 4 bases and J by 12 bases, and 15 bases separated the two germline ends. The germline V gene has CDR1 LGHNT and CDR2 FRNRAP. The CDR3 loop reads CASGSVYREELFF. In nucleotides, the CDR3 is TGTGCTAGTGGTTCTGTGTACCGCGAGGAACTGTTTTTT. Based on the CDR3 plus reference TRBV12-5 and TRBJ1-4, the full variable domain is DARVTQTPRHKVTEMGQEVTMRCQPILGHNTVFWYRQTMMQGLELLAYFRNRAPLDDSGMPKDRFSAEMPDATLATLKIQPSEPRDSAVYFCASGSVYREELFFGSGTQLSVL.

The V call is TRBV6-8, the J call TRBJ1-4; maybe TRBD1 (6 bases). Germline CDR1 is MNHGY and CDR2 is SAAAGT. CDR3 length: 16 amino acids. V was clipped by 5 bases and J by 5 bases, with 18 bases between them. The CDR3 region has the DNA TGTGCCAGCAGTAAGGGGCCAGGACAGCTCAATGAAAAACTGTTTTTT. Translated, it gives CASSKGPGQLNEKLFF.

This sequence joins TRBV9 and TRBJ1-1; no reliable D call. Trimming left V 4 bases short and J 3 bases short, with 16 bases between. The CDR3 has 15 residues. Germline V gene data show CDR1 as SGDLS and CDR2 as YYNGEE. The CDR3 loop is CASSPPGRLDTEAFF. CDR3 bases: TGTGCCAGCAGCCCCCCGGGGAGATTGGACACTGAAGCTTTCTTT.

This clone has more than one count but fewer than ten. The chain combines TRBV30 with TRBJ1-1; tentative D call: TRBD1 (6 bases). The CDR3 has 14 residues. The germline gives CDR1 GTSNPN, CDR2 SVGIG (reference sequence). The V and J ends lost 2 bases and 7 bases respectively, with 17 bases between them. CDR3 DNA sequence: TGTGCCTGGAGTAAAGGACAGACTCGCGGTGAAGCTTTCTTT. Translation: CAWSKGQTRGEAFF.